Below are 5 T cell receptor beta chains sequenced from a single sample in a study of T-cell memory formation after mild COVID-19. TCRdb used MiXCR to reprocess the 5' RACE reads, holding one entry per CDR3 protein. The sample comprises fewer than 400,000 distinct CDR3 sequences, approximately 13% of which are singletons, and roughly 23% rests with the top ten. The sequencing input was PBMCs or a T cell subset sorted from them (not recorded which). These receptors were taken from a man aged 18 to 29 who had mild COVID-19 (a few samples of this study predate the infection). Cell type and time point are not known.

This clonotype occurred a few times. V is TRBV5-1 and J is TRBJ1-1; possibly TRBD1 for D (5 bases). CDR1 and CDR2 from the germline V gene are SGHRS and YFSETQ. The CDR3 spans 16 residues. V was shortened by 0 bases and J by 1 base, with 13 bases between the two germline ends. This CDR3 reads CASSLDFGGWNTEAFF. The CDR3 nucleotides are TGCGCCAGCAGCTTGGATTTCGGGGGGTGGAACACTGAAGCTTTCTTT.

Only one count was recorded for this clonotype. The chain recombines TRBV5-1 with TRBJ1-2; 10 positions match TRBD1. The germline CDR1 and CDR2 sequences are SGHRS and YFSETQ. This CDR3 is 16 amino acids long. J was trimmed by 7 bases and V by 0 bases; bases with no gene match: 9. CDR3 nucleotide sequence: TGCGCCAGCAGCTTGGGGGACAGGGGCCTATCTGGTGGCTACACCTTC. Translation gives CASSLGDRGLSGGYTF.

This clonotype was detected many times. J is TRBJ2-2 and V is TRBV2, with 7 bases that match TRBD1. This CDR3 has 15 amino acids. CDR1 SNHLY and CDR2 FYNNEI come from the germline V gene. J gave up 2 bases and V 4 bases, and 4 bases lay outside the gene matches. CDR3 sequence reads: CASSGQGANTGELFF. The CDR3 DNA sequence: TGTGCCAGCAGTGGACAGGGTGCAAACACCGGGGAGCTGTTTTTT.

This clonotype was seen at least ten times. V usage is TRBV7-3 and J usage is TRBJ2-3; TRBD2 aligns across 12 bases. This CDR3 is built from 14 residues. The V gene's germline CDR1 is SGHTA and CDR2 FQGTGA. V gave up 8 bases and J gave up 4 bases; unmatched junction bases: 4. CDR3 nucleotides: TGTGCCAGCTCTAGCGGGGGGGCGCCAGATACGCAGTATTTT. Translation gives CASSSGGAPDTQYF.

This clonotype appeared many times. V and J are TRBV4-1 and TRBJ2-5; D not certain. V dropped 4 bases and J dropped 0 bases, with 9 bases sitting between them. The CDR3 sequence is 14 residues long. Germline CDR1 reads MGHRA; CDR2 reads YSYEKL. The CDR3 DNA reads as TGCGCCAGCAGCCCCCGAGGCCACCAAGAGACCCAGTACTTC. Its protein product is CASSPRGHQETQYF.